The sequence of this T cell receptor beta chain was determined in a study of vaccination and CD4 T cells after COVID-19. As for the study in general: Stimulation of the cells used overlapping spike peptide pools from SARS-CoV-2 and from the common cold coronaviruses HCoV-NL63, HCoV-OC43 and HCoV-229E.

The CDR3 runs to 15 residues. V was pared by 4 bases and J by 2 bases, with 3 bases of the junction left unmatched. Germline V lookup: CDR1 SNHLY, CDR2 FYNNEI. As for this clonotype: Its antigen is not known.

Specified treatment: approximately 11-day PBMC culture with coronavirus spike peptide pools or control peptides (ViraFEST assay). Cultured CD4+ T-cell DNA underwent Oncomine TCR Beta short-read sequencing. It was cultured CD4+ T cells from which genomic DNA was extracted. Via MiXCR, TCRdb re-called the PCR reads, giving one row per CDR3 protein. Of more than 15,000 distinct CDR3 sequences in the sample, 44% were seen once. The sequence was obtained from a human donor who had recovered from COVID-19. The V call is TRBV2, the J call TRBJ2-2; TRBD1 matches at 8 bases. Sequenced material: CD4+ T cells from blood, cultured in vitro. This chain's CDR3 is CASSVDRDNTGELFF. In nucleotides, the CDR3 is TGTGCCAGCAGTGTGGACAGGGACAACACCGGGGAGCTGTTTTTT.